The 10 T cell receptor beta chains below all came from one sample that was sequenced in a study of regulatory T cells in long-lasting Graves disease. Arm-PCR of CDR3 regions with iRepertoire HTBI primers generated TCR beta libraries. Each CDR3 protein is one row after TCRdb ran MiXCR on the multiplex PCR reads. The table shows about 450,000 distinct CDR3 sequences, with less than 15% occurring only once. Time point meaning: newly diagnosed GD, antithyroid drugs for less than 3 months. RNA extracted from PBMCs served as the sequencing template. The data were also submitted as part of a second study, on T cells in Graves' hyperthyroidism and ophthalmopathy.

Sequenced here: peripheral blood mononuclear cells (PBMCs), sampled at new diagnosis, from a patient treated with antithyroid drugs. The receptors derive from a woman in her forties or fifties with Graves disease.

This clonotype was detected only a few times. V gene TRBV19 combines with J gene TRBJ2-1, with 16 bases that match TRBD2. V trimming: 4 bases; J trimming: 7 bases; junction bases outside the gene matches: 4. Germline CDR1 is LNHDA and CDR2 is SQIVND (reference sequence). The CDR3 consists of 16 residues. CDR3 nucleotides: TGTGCCAGTAGTAGGGGGACTAGCGGGAGGGGGAATGAGCAGTTCTTC. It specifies CASSRGTSGRGNEQFF.

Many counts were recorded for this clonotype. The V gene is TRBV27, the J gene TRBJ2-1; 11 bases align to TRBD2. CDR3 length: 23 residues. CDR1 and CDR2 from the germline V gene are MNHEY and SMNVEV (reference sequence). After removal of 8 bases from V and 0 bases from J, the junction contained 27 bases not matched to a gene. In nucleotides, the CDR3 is TGTGCCAGCGGGTTCCCCTCCGCATTGCCCGGGGGGACTAGCGGATCCTCCTACAATGAGCAGTTCTTC. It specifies CASGFPSALPGGTSGSSYNEQFF.

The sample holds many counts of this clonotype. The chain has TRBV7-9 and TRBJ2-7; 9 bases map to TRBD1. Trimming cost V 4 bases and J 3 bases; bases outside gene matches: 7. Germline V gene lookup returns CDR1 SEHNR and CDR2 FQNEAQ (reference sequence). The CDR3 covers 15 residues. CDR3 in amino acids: CASSSTGTGNYEQYF. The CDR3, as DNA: TGTGCCAGCAGCTCCACCGGGACAGGGAACTACGAGCAGTACTTC.

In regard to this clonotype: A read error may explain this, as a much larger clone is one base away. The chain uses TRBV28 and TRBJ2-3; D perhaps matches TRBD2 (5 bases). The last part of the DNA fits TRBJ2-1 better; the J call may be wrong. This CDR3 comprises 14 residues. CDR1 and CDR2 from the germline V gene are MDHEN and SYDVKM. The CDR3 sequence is CASSSSGAYNKQFF. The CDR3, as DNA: TGTGCCAGCAGTTCCAGCGGAGCCTACAATAAGCAGTTCTTC.

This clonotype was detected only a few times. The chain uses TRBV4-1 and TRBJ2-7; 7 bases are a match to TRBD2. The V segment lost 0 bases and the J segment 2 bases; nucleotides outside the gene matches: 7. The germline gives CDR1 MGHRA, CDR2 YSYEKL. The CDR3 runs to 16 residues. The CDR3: CASSQDLTSRTYEQYF. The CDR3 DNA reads TGCGCCAGCAGCCAAGATCTGACTAGCAGAACCTACGAGCAGTACTTC.

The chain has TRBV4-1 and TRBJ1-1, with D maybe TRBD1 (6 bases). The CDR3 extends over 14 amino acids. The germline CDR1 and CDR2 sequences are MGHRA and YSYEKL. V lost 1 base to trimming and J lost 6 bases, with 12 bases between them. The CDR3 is CASSQAQGGAEAFF. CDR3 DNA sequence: TGCGCCAGCAGCCAAGCACAGGGAGGGGCTGAAGCTTTCTTT.

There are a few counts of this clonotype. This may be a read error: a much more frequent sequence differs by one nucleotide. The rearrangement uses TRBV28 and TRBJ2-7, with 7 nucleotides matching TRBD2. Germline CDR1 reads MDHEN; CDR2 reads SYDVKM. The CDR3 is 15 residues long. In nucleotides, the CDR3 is TGTGCCAGCAGTTCCGAAGCGGGACTCCTCTACGAGCGGTACTTC. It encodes CASSSEAGLLYERYF.

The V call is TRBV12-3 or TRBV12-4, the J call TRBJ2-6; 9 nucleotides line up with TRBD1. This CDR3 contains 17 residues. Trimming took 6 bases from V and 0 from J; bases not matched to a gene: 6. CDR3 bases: TGTGCCAGCAGCTGGGACAGGGCAGGCTCTGGGGCCAACGTCCTGACTTTC. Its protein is CASSWDRAGSGANVLTF.

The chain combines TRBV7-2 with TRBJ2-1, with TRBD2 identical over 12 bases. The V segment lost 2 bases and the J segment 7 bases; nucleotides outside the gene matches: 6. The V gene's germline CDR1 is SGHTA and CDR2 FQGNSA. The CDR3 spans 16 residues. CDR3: CASSLLASGRGNEQFF. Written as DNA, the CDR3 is TGTGCCAGCAGCTTACTTGCTAGCGGGAGGGGTAATGAGCAGTTCTTC.

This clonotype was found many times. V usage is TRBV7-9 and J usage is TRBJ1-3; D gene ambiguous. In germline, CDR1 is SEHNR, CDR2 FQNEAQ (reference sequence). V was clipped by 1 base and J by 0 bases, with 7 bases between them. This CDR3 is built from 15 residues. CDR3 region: CASSLGTSSGNTIYF. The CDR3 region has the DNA TGTGCCAGCAGCTTAGGGACGAGCTCTGGAAACACCATATATTTT.